This record concerns one TCR beta chain sequence. Clones were sequenced by immunoSEQ multiplex PCR, and TCRdb holds only the in-frame ones, with some missing. The sample yields approximately 2,300,000 clones, just under 95% seen once. The source of the sample is a study of shared clonotypes between healthy human individuals. Germline V CDR1 and CDR2: MDHEN, SYDVKM. The CDR3 has 13 residues. V was clipped by 6 bases and J by 5 bases; unmatched bases: 6. The chain links TRBV28 to TRBJ1-2; 7 nucleotides line up with TRBD1. The sample comprised naive CD4+ T cells from PBMCs. The subset was: CD45RA+ positively selected. The sequence derives from a young man in good health. Some clones in this sample may be carry-over from other donors' samples. CDR3 sequence: CASRGTARYGYTF. The CDR3 DNA reads as TGTGCCAGCAGAGGGACAGCCAGGTATGGCTACACCTTC.